The entry that follows covers one TCR beta chain sequence. The antigen is undetermined. A sort by CD45RO/CCR7/CD25/CD127/CD95/CD27 yielded CD4+ naive, central memory, regulatory and stem cell-like memory cells. The record originates from a study of beta chain features in type 1 diabetes. Study in general: Healthy donors and patients showed comparable age, gender and cell yields. Study-wide findings and caveats: All four CD4+ subsets of Type 1 diabetes patients contained TCRB CDR3s that were moderately but significantly shorter.

The germline CDR1 and CDR2 sequences are SEHNR and FQNEAQ (reference sequence). V lost 7 bases and J 0 bases, leaving 7 bases between the germline ends. The CDR3 runs 14 residues. Expressed TCRB transcripts got sequenced, as all isolated RNA was reverse transcribed. Repertoires were generated with immunoSEQ multiplex PCR, while TCRdb's copy carries only in-frame clones and drops some. The repertoire has approximately 150,000 clones, about 13% of them found once; the top ten carry 1% to 1.5%. The material sequenced was central memory CD4+ T cells from blood. The chain employs TRBV7-9 and TRBJ2-6; D unresolved. This receptor was identified in a man in his late teens or twenties with type 1 diabetes. The CDR3 sequence: CASTWTSGANVLTF. The CDR3 nucleotides are TGTGCCAGCACGTGGACCTCTGGGGCCAACGTCCTGACTTTC. The full variable domain, its missing parts supplied by reference TRBV7-9 and TRBJ2-6, is DTGVSQNPRHKITKRGQNVTFRCDPISEHNRLYWYRQTLGQGPEFLTYFQNEAQLEKSRLLSDRFSAERPKGSFSTLEIQRTEQGDSAMYLCASTWTSGANVLTFGAGSRLTVL.